Below are 27 T cell receptor beta chains sequenced from a single sample in a study of blood T cell repertoires in COVID-19. Using immunoSEQ multiplex PCR, the repertoire was profiled, and TCRdb retains in-frame clones only, with some absent. The sample has about 140,000 clones, roughly 88% seen once. Sequenced input: peripheral blood. The receptors were gathered from a man aged 65-85 years with acute or convalescent COVID-19.

V and J are TRBV24-1 and TRBJ2-6, with D possibly being TRBD1 (8 bases). Trimming pared 4 bases from V and 3 bases from J, leaving 21 bases between. Germline CDR1 is KGHDR and CDR2 is SFDVKD. CDR3 length equals 19 residues. CDR3: CATSDGRTGRVGGANVLTF. The CDR3 nucleotides read TGTGCCACCAGTGACGGACGGACAGGGAGGGTCGGTGGGGCCAACGTCCTGACTTTC.

The chain uses TRBV15 and TRBJ1-4; D remains ambiguous. Germline CDR1 LNHNV, CDR2 YYDKDF (reference sequence). Trimming took 3 bases from V and 0 from J, leaving 14 bases between them. The CDR3 runs 17 residues. The CDR3 region is CATSSKTGFATNEKLFF. CDR3 nucleotide sequence: TGTGCCACCAGCAGTAAGACGGGTTTTGCAACTAATGAAAAACTGTTTTTT.

This chain connects TRBV27 to TRBJ2-7; 12 positions match TRBD1. The CDR3 spans 16 residues. Germline trimming cut 5 bases from V and 3 bases from J; bases unmatched to any gene: 8. Germline lookup yields CDR1 MNHEY and CDR2 SMNVEV (reference sequence). The CDR3 DNA reads as TGTGCCAGCAGTGCTACCGGGACAGGGGGCGTCTACGAGCAGTACTTC. As protein: CASSATGTGGVYEQYF.

The chain uses TRBV7-2 and TRBJ2-1; TRBD1 matches at 8 bases. Losses at the gene ends were 6 bases for V and 3 bases for J; bases not matched to a gene: 10. The CDR3 consists of 16 residues. The germline gives CDR1 SGHTA, CDR2 FQGNSA. DNA for the CDR3: TGTGCCAGCAGACAGACAGGGGCTGGGCTCTACAATGAGCAGTTCTTC. Its protein is CASRQTGAGLYNEQFF.

The rearrangement joins TRBV6-5 to TRBJ1-1; TRBD1 aligns across 7 bases. The CDR3 length is 15 residues. Germline CDR1 reads MNHEY; CDR2 reads SVGAGI. The V gene end was trimmed by 8 bases and the J gene end by 0 bases; junction bases not matched to a gene: 9. The DNA for the CDR3 is TGTGCCAGCGAATTACAGGGGTTGGTGAACACTGAAGCTTTCTTT. As protein: CASELQGLVNTEAFF.

The J gene is TRBJ2-3, the V gene TRBV11-1, with D possibly being TRBD1 (5 bases). The CDR3 consists of 14 residues. The germline CDR1 and CDR2 sequences are SGHAT and FQDESV (reference sequence). The V end lost 7 bases, the J end lost 4 bases, and 15 bases lay between the germline ends. The CDR3 DNA reads TGTGCCAGCACCCGTAGGGGTTTGGCAGATACGCAGTATTTT. Encoded protein: CASTRRGLADTQYF.

The chain is built from TRBV28 and TRBJ2-1; 11 nucleotides align to TRBD2. Germline trimming cut 6 bases from V and 7 bases from J; bases unmatched to any gene: 8. The CDR3 runs 15 residues. Germline lookup yields CDR1 MDHEN and CDR2 SYDVKM. The DNA for the CDR3 is TGTGCCAGCAGAAGCGGACTAGCGGGTACAAATGAGCAGTTCTTC. Amino acid sequence: CASRSGLAGTNEQFF.

The chain recombines TRBV7-9 with TRBJ2-1; tentatively, D is TRBD2 (6 bases). V shed 5 bases and J shed 9 bases, with 14 bases lying between them. The CDR3 covers 13 residues. CDR1 and CDR2 (germline): SEHNR, FQNEAQ (reference sequence). CDR3 nucleotides: TGTGCCAGCAGCCAATTTAGGGGACTTGAGCAGTTCTTC. This codes for CASSQFRGLEQFF.

This clone occurred once. The V call is TRBV19, the J call TRBJ2-6, with D perhaps TRBD2 (5 bases). The CDR3 length is 16 residues. The V and J ends lost 8 bases and 4 bases respectively, with 18 bases between them. Germline V lookup: CDR1 LNHDA, CDR2 SQIVND (reference sequence). The CDR3 loop is CASRRAGTTGANVLTF. In DNA, the CDR3 is TGTGCCAGTCGTAGGGCGGGTACAACCGGGGCCAACGTCCTGACTTTC.

The chain combines TRBV30 with TRBJ2-5; the match to TRBD2 covers 7 bases. Germline V gives CDR1 GTSNPN, CDR2 SVGIG (reference sequence). The CDR3 length is 13 residues. The J segment lost 7 bases and the V segment lost 5 bases, leaving 10 bases of the junction unmatched. The CDR3 reads CAWGGEDGTTQYF. The CDR3 region has the DNA TGTGCCTGGGGGGGGGAGGACGGAACGACCCAGTACTTC.

This chain uses TRBV12-3 or TRBV12-4 with TRBJ2-3; D is perhaps TRBD2 (5 bases). V was shortened by 6 bases and J by 2 bases, with 9 bases between the two germline ends. The CDR3 is made up of 13 amino acids. In DNA, the CDR3 is TGTGCCAGCAGATTTGGACTCACAGATACGCAGTATTTT. It is translated as CASRFGLTDTQYF.

This chain links TRBV2 with TRBJ2-1; a weak D match, TRBD2 (6 bases). V was shortened by 4 bases and J by 7 bases, with 14 bases between the two germline ends. This CDR3 spans 14 amino acids. Looked up from germline, CDR1 is SNHLY and CDR2 is FYNNEI. CDR3 in amino acids: CASSVIGGINEQFF. Written as DNA, the CDR3 is TGTGCCAGCAGTGTTATTGGCGGGATTAATGAGCAGTTCTTC.

This clone was recorded a few times. The chain couples TRBV12-3 or TRBV12-4 to TRBJ2-2; D is uncertain. Trimming removed 5 bases from V and 5 bases from J, with 6 bases in between. The CDR3 consists of 12 residues. The DNA of the CDR3 is TGTGCCAGCAGTAGTCGGACCGGGGAGCTGTTTTTT. The encoded protein is CASSSRTGELFF.

The J gene is TRBJ1-2, the V gene TRBV21-1; the D call TRBD1 from the table was never checked on the DNA. TRBV21-1 is termed a pseudogene. CDR3 length: 13 residues. Here the CDR3 reads CASRGGPNYGYTF. The CDR3 DNA sequence: TGTGCCAGCAGAGGGGGCCCAAACTATGGCTACACCTTC.

The chain has TRBV6-2 or TRBV6-3 and TRBJ2-1; 7 positions match TRBD2. The germline V gene has CDR1 MNHEY and CDR2 SVGEGT. This CDR3 contains 16 residues. The V segment lost 4 bases and the J segment 0 bases; nucleotides outside the gene matches: 6. CDR3 residues: CASSSILASSYNEQFF. The CDR3 DNA reads TGTGCCAGCAGTTCCATACTAGCGAGCTCCTACAATGAGCAGTTCTTC.

Comment on this clone: Other DNA sequences of this sample code for an identical CDR3. CDR3 amino acids: CASSQDTSSGNTIYF. CDR3 bases: TGTGCCAGCAGCCAAGATACCAGCTCTGGAAACACCATATATTTT. The chain recombines TRBV3-1 (or the pseudogene TRBV3-2) with TRBJ1-3, with D hard to call. This CDR3 is built from 15 residues. Germline V gene lookup returns CDR1 LGHDT and CDR2 YNNKEL (reference sequence). Between the trimmed V and J ends, which lost 0 bases and 0 bases, there was a span of 6 bases.

This chain joins TRBV5-1 and TRBJ2-6; D uncertain. V gave up 0 bases and J gave up 1 base, with 5 bases separating them. Germline CDR1 is SGHRS and CDR2 is YFSETQ. The CDR3 is 15 residues long. The CDR3 DNA sequence: TGCGCCAGCAGCTTGGCGGTGTCTGGGGCCAACGTCCTGACTTTC. It encodes CASSLAVSGANVLTF.

This clone was counted a few times. The chain couples TRBV6-4 to TRBJ1-6; D possibly corresponds to TRBD1 (6 bases). The CDR3 is 13 residues long. The germline V gene has CDR1 MRHNA and CDR2 SNTAGT. V was shortened by 6 bases and J by 8 bases, with 11 bases between the two germline ends. CDR3 residues: CASRRGGDSPLHF. For the CDR3, the DNA is TGTGCCAGCAGGAGGGGGGGGGATTCACCCCTCCACTTT.

The chain combines TRBV5-4 with TRBJ1-1; D might be TRBD1 (6 bases). The CDR3 sequence is 13 residues long. Germline V gene sequence: CDR1 SGHNT, CDR2 YYREEE (reference sequence). The V end lost 3 bases, the J end lost 6 bases, and 12 bases lay between the germline ends. The CDR3, as DNA: TGTGCCAGCAGCTCTGCAGGGGTCCCTGAAGCTTTCTTT. This translates into CASSSAGVPEAFF.

The chain has TRBV4-1 and TRBJ2-1; TRBD2 aligns across 9 bases. In germline, CDR1 is MGHRA, CDR2 YSYEKL. This CDR3 is 12 amino acids long. After removal of 8 bases from V and 7 bases from J, the junction contained 3 bases not matched to a gene. CDR3 bases: TGCGCCAGCGGGGGACTAGCAAATGAGCAGTTCTTC. Residues: CASGGLANEQFF.

V gene TRBV24-1 combines with J gene TRBJ2-2; 7 bases fit TRBD2. Germline trimming cut 7 bases from V and 7 bases from J; bases unmatched to any gene: 5. From germline, CDR1 is KGHDR and CDR2 SFDVKD. The CDR3 runs 13 residues. The CDR3 is CATSRLAGGELFF. In DNA, the CDR3 is TGTGCCACCAGCAGATTAGCGGGCGGGGAGCTGTTTTTT.

V is TRBV5-1 and J is TRBJ2-7; TRBD2 agrees at 12 bases. V shed 7 bases and J 4 bases; nucleotides not matched to a gene: 9. The CDR3 runs 15 residues. The germline gives CDR1 SGHRS, CDR2 YFSETQ. The CDR3 loop is CASAQTSGGGYEQYF. Here the CDR3 DNA reads TGCGCCAGCGCTCAGACTAGCGGGGGTGGTTACGAGCAGTACTTC. The whole variable domain, filled in from reference TRBV5-1 and TRBJ2-7, reads KAGVTQTPRYLIKTRGQQVTLSCSPISGHRSVSWYQQTPGQGLQFLFEYFSETQRNKGNFPGRFSGRQFSNSRSEMNVSTLELGDSALYLCASAQTSGGGYEQYFGPGTRLTVT.

The chain employs TRBV19 and TRBJ2-3; D ambiguous. The CDR3 consists of 12 residues. Germline CDR1 is LNHDA and CDR2 is SQIVND (reference sequence). The V end was cut by 10 bases, the J end by 1 base, with 9 bases between. CDR3 region: CAIGRGTDTQYF. CDR3 coding DNA: TGTGCCATAGGCCGGGGCACAGATACGCAGTATTTT.

The chain links TRBV18 to TRBJ1-5; 7 bases match TRBD1. The CDR3 length is 14 residues. CDR1 is KGHSH and CDR2 is LQKENI in the germline V gene. The ends lost 6 bases at V and 7 bases at J; junction bases unmatched: 9. The CDR3 loop reads CASSPSGGTQPQHF. CDR3 coding DNA: TGTGCCAGCTCCCCCTCAGGGGGAACGCAGCCCCAGCATTTT. The variable domain in full, with the rest retrieved from reference TRBV18 and TRBJ1-5, is NAGVMQNPRHLVRRRGQEARLRCSPMKGHSHVYWYRQLPEEGLKFMVYLQKENIIDESGMPKERFSAEFPKEGPSILRIQQVVRGDSAAYFCASSPSGGTQPQHFGDGTRLSIL.

The chain links TRBV7-9 to TRBJ2-7; D possibly corresponds to TRBD1 (5 bases). The CDR3 is 14 residues long. Trimming shortened V by 6 bases and J by 1 base, and 13 bases separated the two germline ends. Germline values: CDR1 SEHNR, CDR2 FQNEAQ (reference sequence). The CDR3 here is CASRAGPTSYEQYF. CDR3 in DNA: TGTGCCAGCAGAGCAGGGCCCACATCCTACGAGCAGTACTTC.

The chain couples TRBV3-1 (or the pseudogene TRBV3-2) to TRBJ2-7, with 9 bases fitting TRBD1. After removal of 3 bases from V and 6 bases from J, the junction contained 9 bases not matched to a gene. Germline V gene lookup returns CDR1 LGHDT and CDR2 YNNKEL (reference sequence). CDR3 length equals 15 residues. The CDR3 sequence is CASSQVPGQGGEQYF. CDR3 in DNA: TGTGCCAGCAGCCAGGTCCCGGGACAGGGCGGCGAGCAGTACTTC.

This clone occurred once. This chain links TRBV27 with TRBJ1-1; D may be TRBD1 (6 bases). The CDR3 consists of 16 residues. V was pared by 4 bases and J by 1 base, with 16 bases between. Germline lookup yields CDR1 MNHEY and CDR2 SMNVEV (reference sequence). The CDR3 sequence: CASSSLTGLTNTEAFF. CDR3 coding DNA: TGTGCCAGCAGTTCCCTGACAGGTCTAACGAACACTGAAGCTTTCTTT.